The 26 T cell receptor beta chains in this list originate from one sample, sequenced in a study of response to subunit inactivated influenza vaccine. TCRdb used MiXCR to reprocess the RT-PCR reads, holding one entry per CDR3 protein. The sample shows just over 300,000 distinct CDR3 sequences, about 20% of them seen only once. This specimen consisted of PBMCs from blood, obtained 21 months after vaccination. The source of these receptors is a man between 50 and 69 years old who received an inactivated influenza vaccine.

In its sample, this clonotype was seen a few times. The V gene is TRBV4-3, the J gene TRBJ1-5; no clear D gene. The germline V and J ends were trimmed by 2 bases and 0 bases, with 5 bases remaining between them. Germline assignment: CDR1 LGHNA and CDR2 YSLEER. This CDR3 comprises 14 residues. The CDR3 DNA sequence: TGCGCCAGCAGCCAACAGTTTAGCAATCAGCCCCAGCATTTT. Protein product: CASSQQFSNQPQHF.

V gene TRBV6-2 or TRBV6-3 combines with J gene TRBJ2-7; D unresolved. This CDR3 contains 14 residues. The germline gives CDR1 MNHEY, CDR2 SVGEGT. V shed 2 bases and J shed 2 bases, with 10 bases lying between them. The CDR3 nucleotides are TGTGCCAGCAGTTACGTAGCCCAGGCCTACGAGCAGTACTTC. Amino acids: CASSYVAQAYEQYF.

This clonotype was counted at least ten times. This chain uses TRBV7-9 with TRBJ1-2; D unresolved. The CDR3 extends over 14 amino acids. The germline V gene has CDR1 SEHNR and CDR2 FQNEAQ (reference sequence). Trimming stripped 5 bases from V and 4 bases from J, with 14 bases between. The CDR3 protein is CASSIPGTPYGYTF. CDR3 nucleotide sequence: TGTGCCAGCAGCATTCCGGGAACCCCCTATGGCTACACCTTC.

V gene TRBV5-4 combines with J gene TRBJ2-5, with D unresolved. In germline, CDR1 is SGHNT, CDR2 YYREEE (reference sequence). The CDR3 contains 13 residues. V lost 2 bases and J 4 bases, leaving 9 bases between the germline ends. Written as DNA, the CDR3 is TGTGCCAGCAGCTTTGCCCCAGGAGAGACCCAGTACTTC. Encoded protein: CASSFAPGETQYF.

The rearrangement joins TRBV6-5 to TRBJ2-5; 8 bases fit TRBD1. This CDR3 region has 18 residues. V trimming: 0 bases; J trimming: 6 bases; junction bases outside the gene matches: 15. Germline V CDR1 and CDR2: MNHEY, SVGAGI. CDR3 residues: CASSYSIFTQGARKTQYF. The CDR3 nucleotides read TGTGCCAGCAGTTACTCGATTTTCACGCAGGGGGCCCGGAAGACCCAGTACTTC.

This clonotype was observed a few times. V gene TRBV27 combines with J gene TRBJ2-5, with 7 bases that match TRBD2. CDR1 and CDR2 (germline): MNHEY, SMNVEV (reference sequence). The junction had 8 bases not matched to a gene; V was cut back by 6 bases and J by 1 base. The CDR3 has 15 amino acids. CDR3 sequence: CASRSHRGGQETQYF. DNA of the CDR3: TGTGCCAGCAGGAGCCACCGCGGGGGCCAAGAGACCCAGTACTTC.

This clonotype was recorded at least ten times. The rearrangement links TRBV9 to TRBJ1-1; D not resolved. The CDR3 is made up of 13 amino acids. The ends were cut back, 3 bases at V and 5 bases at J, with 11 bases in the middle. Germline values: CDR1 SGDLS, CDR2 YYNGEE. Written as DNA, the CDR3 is TGTGCCAGCAGCGCCGGCGTCGCGACTGAAGCTTTCTTT. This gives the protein CASSAGVATEAFF.

The CDR3 sequence: CSVPTPGHGYTF. The CDR3 nucleotides read TGCAGCGTCCCCACCCCGGGCCATGGCTACACCTTC. The gene calls are TRBV29-1 and TRBJ1-2; the D is unclear. The CDR3 is made up of 12 amino acids. V lost 6 bases and J 6 bases, leaving 14 bases between the germline ends. In germline, CDR1 is SQVTM, CDR2 ANQGSEA.

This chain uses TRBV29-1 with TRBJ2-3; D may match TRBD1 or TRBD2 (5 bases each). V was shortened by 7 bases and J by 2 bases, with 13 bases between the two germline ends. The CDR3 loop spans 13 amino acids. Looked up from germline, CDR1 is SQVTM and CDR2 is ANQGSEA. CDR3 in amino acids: CSGDAGLTDTQYF. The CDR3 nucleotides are TGCAGCGGGGACGCCGGACTCACAGATACGCAGTATTTT.

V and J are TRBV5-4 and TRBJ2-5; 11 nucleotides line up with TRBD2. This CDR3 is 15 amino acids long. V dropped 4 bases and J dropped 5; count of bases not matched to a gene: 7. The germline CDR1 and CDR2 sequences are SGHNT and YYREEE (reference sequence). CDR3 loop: CASSTRLAGRETQYF. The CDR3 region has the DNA TGTGCCAGCAGCACCCGACTAGCGGGGCGGGAGACCCAGTACTTC. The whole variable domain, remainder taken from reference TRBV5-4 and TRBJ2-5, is ETGVTQSPTHLIKTRGQQVTLRCSSQSGHNTVSWYQQALGQGPQFIFQYYREEENGRGNFPPRFSGLQFPNYSSELNVNALELDDSALYLCASSTRLAGRETQYFGPGTRLLVL.

CDR3 in DNA: TGCGCCAGCAGCCAAGTCAGGTTGAGGGGGAGTAACACCGGGGAGCTGTTTTTT. This codes for CASSQVRLRGSNTGELFF. This chain connects TRBV4-3 to TRBJ2-2; possible D gene TRBD1, 6 bases. In germline, CDR1 is LGHNA, CDR2 YSLEER. V dropped 1 base and J dropped 2 bases, with 17 bases sitting between them. This CDR3 has 18 amino acids.

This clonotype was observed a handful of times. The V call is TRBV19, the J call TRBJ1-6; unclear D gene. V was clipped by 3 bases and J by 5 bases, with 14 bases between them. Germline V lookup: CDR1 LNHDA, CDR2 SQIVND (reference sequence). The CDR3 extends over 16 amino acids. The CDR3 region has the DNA TGTGCCAGTAGTATGTTTATCAGAGGAGATAATTCACCCCTCCACTTT. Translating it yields CASSMFIRGDNSPLHF.

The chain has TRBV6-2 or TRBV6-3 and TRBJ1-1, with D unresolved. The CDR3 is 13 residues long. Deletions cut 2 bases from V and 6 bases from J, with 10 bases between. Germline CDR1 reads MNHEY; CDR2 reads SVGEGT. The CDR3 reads CASSYLGIAEAFF. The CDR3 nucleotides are TGTGCCAGCAGTTACCTAGGGATAGCTGAAGCTTTCTTT.

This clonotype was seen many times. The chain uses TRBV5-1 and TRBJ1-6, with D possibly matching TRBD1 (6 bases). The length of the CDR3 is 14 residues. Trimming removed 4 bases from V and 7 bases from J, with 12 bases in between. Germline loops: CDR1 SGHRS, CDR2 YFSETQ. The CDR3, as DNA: TGCGCCAGCAGCACGGACAGCAACAATTCACCCCTCCACTTT. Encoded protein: CASSTDSNNSPLHF.

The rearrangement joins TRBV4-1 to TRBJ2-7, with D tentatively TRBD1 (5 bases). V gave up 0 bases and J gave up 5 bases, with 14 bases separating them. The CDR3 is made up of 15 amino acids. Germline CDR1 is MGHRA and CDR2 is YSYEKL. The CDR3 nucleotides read TGCGCCAGCAGCCAAGAAACAGTCAGGGTCCACGAGCAGTACTTC. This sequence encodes CASSQETVRVHEQYF.

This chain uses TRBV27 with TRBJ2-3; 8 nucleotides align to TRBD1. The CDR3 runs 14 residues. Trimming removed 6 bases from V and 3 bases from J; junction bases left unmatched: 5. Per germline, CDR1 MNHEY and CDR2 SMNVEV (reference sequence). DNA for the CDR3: TGTGCCAGCAGATGGACAGGGTTAACAGATACGCAGTATTTT. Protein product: CASRWTGLTDTQYF.

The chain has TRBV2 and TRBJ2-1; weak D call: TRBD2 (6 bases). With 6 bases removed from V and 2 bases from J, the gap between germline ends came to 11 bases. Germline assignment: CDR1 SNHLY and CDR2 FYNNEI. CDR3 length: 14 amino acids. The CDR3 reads CASRDSGTYNEQFF. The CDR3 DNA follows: TGTGCCAGCAGAGATAGCGGAACCTACAATGAGCAGTTCTTC.

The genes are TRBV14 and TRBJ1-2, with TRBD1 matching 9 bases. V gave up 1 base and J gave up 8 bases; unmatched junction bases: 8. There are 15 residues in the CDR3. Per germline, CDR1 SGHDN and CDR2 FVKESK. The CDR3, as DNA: TGTGCCAGCAGCCAAGTGGAGGGGACAGGGTCCGGCTACACCTTC. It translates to CASSQVEGTGSGYTF.

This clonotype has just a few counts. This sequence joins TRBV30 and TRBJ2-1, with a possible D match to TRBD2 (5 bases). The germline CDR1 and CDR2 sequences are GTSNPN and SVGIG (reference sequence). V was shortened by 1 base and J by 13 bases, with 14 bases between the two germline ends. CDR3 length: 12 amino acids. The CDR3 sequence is CAWSAIREKQFF. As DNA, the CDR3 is TGTGCCTGGAGTGCCATCCGGGAAAAACAGTTCTTC.

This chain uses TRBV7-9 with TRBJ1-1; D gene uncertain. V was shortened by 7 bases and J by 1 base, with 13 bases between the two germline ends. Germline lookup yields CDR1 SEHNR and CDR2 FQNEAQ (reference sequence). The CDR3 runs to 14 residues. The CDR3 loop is CASTGRSRNTEAFF. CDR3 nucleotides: TGTGCCAGCACGGGGAGGAGCAGGAACACTGAAGCTTTCTTT. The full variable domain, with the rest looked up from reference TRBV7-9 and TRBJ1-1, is DTGVSQNPRHKITKRGQNVTFRCDPISEHNRLYWYRQTLGQGPEFLTYFQNEAQLEKSRLLSDRFSAERPKGSFSTLEIQRTEQGDSAMYLCASTGRSRNTEAFFGQGTRLTVV.

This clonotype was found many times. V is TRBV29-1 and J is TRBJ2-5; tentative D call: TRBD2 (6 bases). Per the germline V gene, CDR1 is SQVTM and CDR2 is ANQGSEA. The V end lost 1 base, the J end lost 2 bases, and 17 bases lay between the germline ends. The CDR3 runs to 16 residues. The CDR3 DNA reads TGCAGCGTTGAAGTAGGCCGGTCTGGGACTCAAGAGACCCAGTACTTC. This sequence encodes CSVEVGRSGTQETQYF.

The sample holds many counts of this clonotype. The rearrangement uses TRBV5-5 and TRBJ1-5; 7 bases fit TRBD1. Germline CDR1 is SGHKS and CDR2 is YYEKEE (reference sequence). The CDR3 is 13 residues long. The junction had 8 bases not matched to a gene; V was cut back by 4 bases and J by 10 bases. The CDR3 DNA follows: TGTGCCAGCAGCCCGGACAGGAAGGAACCCCAGCATTTT. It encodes CASSPDRKEPQHF. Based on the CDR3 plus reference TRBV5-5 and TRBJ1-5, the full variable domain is DAGVTQSPTHLIKTRGQQVTLRCSPISGHKSVSWYQQVLGQGPQFIFQYYEKEERGRGNFPDRFSARQFPNYSSELNVNALLLGDSALYLCASSPDRKEPQHFGDGTRLSIL.

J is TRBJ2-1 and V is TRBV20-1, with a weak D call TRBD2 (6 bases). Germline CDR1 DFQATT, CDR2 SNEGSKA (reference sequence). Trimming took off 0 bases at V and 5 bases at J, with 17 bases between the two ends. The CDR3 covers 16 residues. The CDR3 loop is CSARDPGLPLDNEQFF. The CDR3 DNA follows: TGCAGTGCTAGAGATCCCGGACTACCTCTAGACAATGAGCAGTTCTTC.

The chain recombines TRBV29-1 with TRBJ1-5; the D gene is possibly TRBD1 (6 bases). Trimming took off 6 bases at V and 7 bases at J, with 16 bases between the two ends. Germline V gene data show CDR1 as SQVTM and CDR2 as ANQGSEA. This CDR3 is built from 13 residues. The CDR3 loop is CSVRKGEGQPQHF. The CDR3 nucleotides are TGCAGCGTCAGAAAGGGGGAAGGGCAGCCCCAGCATTTT.

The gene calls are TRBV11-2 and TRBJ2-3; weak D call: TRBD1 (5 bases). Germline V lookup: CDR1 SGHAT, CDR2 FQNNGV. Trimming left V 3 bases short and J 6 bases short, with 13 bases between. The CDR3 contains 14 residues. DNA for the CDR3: TGTGCCAGCAGCTTTGGGGCCGGGTTGGATACGCAGTATTTT. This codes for CASSFGAGLDTQYF.

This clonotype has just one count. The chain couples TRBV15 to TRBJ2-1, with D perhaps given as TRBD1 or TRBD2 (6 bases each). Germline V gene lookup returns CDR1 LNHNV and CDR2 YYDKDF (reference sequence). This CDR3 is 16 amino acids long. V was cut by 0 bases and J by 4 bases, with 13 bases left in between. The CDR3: CATSREGGGGYNEQFF. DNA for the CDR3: TGTGCCACCAGCAGAGAAGGGGGAGGAGGATACAATGAGCAGTTCTTC. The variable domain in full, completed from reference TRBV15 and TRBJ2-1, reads DAMVIQNPRYQVTQFGKPVTLSCSQTLNHNVMYWYQQKSSQAPKLLFHYYDKDFNNEADTPDNFQSRRPNTSFCFLDIRSPGLGDTAMYLCATSREGGGGYNEQFFGPGTRLTVL.